This entry is about one T cell receptor (beta chain). The sample holds many counts of this clonotype. Its antigen is unknown. No much larger clone is present one base from it, and per-base qualities are unavailable. Libraries of naive CD8 T cells were built from anywhere between about 17,000 and 1,000,000 sorted cells, with 10%, 30% or 50% of the purified RNA used. On a BD FACSAria II, naive CD8 T cells were FACS-sorted as CD8+CD4-CCR7+CD45RA+ and collected into RLT Plus buffer. To test detection sensitivity, Jurkat RNA equal to 10 or so TCR copies was added to samples of roughly 19,000-1,100,000 naive CD8 T cells. CD8 T cells were enriched with RosetteSep CD8+ T Cell Enrichment Cocktail and Ficoll-Paque, followed by ACK red cell lysis. The CDR1 and CDR2 encoded by the germline V gene are MNHEY and SVGEGT. The CDR3 holds 11 amino acids from the cysteine to the phenylalanine. Solely the CDR3 DNA is kept, with 33 bases framed from the first base. V is shortened by 2 bases, J by 8 bases, and the region joining them spans 4 bases.

These data are taken from a study of molecular identifiers for immune sequencing clone quantification (dated by TCRdb to between 2018 and 2020). At the level of the whole study: For a replicate experiment, the RNA from either approximately 20,000 or 100,000 naive CD8 T cells was divided into five aliquots, and four of those aliquots went on to sequencing. This methods study used CD8 T cells to benchmark TCR RNA copy counting and molecular-identifier clustering-based TCR repertoire sequencing (MIDCIRS).

Study-wide findings and limitations: When barcode sub-clustering was not used, chimeric consensus sequences inflated TCR diversity, with chimeras reaching as high as 47%. Clones above 20 RNA copies held over 97% of molecules in CMV-specific effector cells but under 1% in naive cells. Spiked-in Jurkat TCR RNA equal to a single cell's worth was reported to be detectable even within 1,100,000 naive CD8 T cells. Highly expanded clone sizes could be underestimated because identical TCR molecules may share a barcode. The naive libraries included spiked-in Jurkat TCR RNA (approximately 11 copies' worth), and this RNA is not part of the donor repertoire. Modeling gave around 2.7 recovered TCR RNA copies per cell versus around 10 by digital PCR, implying around 33% capture efficiency.

The method behind the library was PCR. These reads were obtained on an Illumina HiSeq 4000. Bulk TCR libraries were prepared as previously described, using TCR primers listed in Table S5. The Qiagen AllPrep DNA/RNA kit was used to purify total RNA. Before analysis, reads from multiple sequencing runs of one library were combined. The authors' analysis ran thus. Reads were retained only if an exact TCR constant sequence was present, and the retained reads were trimmed to 150 nt and grouped according to their 12-nt molecular barcodes. Reads within each barcode group were sub-clustered using a 15% Levenshtein threshold, and quality-weighted consensus sequences were constructed for each RNA molecule. Non-functional sequences were excluded, and lower-count sequences lying one edit away from another sequence were also excluded. On the basis of fitting two negative binomial distributions, barcode sub-clusters with fewer than 20% of the maximum read count were discarded. The public reads were reprocessed in TCRdb via fastp at Q25 and MiXCR, keeping in-frame beta chains. Each CDR3 protein gets just one entry, which takes the most common genes and DNA from the rows behind it. What appears here as the V and J calls and clone size reflects TCRdb's work, not the paper's. Across this sample there are roughly 320,000 distinct CDR3 sequences, with over 20% seen only once. About 0.79% of the sample belongs to the ten largest clones.

The specimen was naive CD8+ T cells from blood, with Jurkat cell RNA spiked in. The cell subset or site label here, explained by the study, means: FACS-sorted CD8+CD4-CCR7+CD45RA+ naive T cells. The rearrangement combines TRBV6-2 or TRBV6-3 with TRBJ2-1; the D gene identity is not certain. The source of this sequence is a human donor in good health. Some libraries in this study had Jurkat cell RNA spiked in. The CDR3 region has the sequence CASSYGDEQFF. The DNA reads TGTGCCAGCAGTTACGGGGATGAGCAGTTCTTC.